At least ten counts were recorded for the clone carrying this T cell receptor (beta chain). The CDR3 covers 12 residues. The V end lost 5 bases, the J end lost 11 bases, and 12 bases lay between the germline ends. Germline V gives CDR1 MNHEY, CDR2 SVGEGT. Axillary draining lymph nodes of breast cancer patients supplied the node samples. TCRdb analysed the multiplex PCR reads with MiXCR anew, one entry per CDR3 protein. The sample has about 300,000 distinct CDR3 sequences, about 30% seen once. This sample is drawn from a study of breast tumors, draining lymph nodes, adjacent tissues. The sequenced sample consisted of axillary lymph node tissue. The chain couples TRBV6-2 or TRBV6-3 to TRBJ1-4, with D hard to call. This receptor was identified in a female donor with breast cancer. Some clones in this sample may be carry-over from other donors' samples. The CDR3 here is CASSSPRPKLFF. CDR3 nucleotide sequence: TGTGCCAGCAGTAGTCCAAGACCCAAACTGTTTTTT.